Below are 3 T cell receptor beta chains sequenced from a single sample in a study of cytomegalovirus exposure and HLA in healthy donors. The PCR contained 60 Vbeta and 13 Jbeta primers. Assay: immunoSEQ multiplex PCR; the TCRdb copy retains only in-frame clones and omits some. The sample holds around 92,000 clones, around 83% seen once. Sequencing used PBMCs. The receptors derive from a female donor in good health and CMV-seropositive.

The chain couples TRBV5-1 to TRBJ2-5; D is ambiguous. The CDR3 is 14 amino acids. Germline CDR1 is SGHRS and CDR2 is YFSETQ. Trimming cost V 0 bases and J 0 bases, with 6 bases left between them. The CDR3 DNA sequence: TGCGCCAGCAGCTTGGATCTTAACCAAGAGACCCAGTACTTC. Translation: CASSLDLNQETQYF. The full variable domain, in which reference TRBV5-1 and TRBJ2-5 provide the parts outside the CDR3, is KAGVTQTPRYLIKTRGQQVTLSCSPISGHRSVSWYQQTPGQGLQFLFEYFSETQRNKGNFPGRFSGRQFSNSRSEMNVSTLELGDSALYLCASSLDLNQETQYFGPGTRLLVL.

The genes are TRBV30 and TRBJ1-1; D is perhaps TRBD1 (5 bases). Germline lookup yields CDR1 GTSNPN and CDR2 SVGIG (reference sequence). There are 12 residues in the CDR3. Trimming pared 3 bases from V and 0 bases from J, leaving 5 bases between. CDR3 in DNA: TGTGCCTGGAGGACAGTGAACACTGAAGCTTTCTTT. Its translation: CAWRTVNTEAFF.

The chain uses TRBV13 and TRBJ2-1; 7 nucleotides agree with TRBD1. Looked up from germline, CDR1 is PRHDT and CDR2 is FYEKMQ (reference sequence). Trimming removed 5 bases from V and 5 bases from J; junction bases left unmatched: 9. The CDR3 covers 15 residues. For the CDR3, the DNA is TGTGCCAGCAGCCAGGGGGTTGGAGCAAACAATGAGCAGTTCTTC. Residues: CASSQGVGANNEQFF.